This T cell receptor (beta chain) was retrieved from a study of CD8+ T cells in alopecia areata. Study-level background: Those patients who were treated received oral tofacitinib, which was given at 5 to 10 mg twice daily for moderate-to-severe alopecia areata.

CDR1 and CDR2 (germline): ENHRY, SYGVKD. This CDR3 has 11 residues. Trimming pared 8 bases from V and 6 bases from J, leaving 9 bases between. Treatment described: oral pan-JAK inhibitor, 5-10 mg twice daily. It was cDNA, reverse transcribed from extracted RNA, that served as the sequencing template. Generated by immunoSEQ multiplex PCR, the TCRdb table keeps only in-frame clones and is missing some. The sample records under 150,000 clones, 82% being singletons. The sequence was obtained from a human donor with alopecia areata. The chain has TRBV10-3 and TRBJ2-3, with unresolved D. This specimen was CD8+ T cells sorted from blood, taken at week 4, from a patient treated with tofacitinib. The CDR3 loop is CAIGEGDTQYF. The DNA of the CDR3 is TGTGCCATCGGGGAAGGGGATACGCAGTATTTT.